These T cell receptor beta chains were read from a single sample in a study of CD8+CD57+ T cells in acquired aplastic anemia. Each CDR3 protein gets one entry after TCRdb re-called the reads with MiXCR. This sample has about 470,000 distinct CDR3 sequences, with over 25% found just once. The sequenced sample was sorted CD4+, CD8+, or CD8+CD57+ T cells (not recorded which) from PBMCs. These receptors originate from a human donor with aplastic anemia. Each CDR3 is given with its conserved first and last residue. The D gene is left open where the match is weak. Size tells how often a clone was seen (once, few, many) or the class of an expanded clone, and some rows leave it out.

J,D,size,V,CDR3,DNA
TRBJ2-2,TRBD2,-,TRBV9,CASSVHAPASGRAGVTGELFF,TGTGCCAGCAGCGTACACGCCCCGGCTAGCGGGAGGGCCGGGGTCACCGGGGAGCTGTTTTTT
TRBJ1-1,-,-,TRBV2,CASRQVNLRNTEAFF,TGTGCCAGCAGGCAGGTCAACCTCCGGAACACTGAAGCTTTCTTT
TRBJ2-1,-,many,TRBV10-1,CASSEDFDNEQFF,TGCGCCAGCAGTGAAGACTTCGATAATGAGCAGTTCTTC
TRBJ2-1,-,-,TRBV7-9,CASGALGYEQFF,TGTGCCAGCGGGGCCCTAGGGTATGAGCAGTTCTTC
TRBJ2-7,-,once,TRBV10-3,CAISLLLGEQYF,TGTGCCATCAGTTTATTACTCGGGGAGCAGTACTTC
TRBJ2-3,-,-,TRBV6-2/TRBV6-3,CASSYEDRDTQYF,TGTGCCAGCAGTTACGAAGATAGGGATACGCAGTATTTT
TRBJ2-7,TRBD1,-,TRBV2,CASRGRDRGNEQYF,TGTGCCAGCAGGGGCCGGGACAGGGGCAACGAGCAGTACTTC
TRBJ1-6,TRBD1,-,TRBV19,CASERQGENSPPHF,TGTGCCAGTGAGAGACAGGGCGAAAATTCACCCCCCCACTTT
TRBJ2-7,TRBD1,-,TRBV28,CASSLGDRVLYEQYF,TGTGCCAGCAGTCTAGGGGACAGGGTACTCTACGAGCAGTACTTC
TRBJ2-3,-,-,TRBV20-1,CSARDDLKVFSVDTQYF,TGCAGTGCTAGAGATGATCTTAAGGTGTTTTCGGTGGATACGCAGTATTTT
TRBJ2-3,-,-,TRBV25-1,CASSLVGGTYTDTQYF,TGCGCCAGCAGCTTGGTCGGTGGGACATACACAGATACGCAGTATTTT
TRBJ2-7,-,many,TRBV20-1,CSARPSTYEQYF,TGCAGTGCTAGACCGAGCACCTACGAGCAGTACTTC
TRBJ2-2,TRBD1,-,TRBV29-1,CSVLGQGAVGELFF,TGCAGCGTTTTAGGACAGGGGGCGGTCGGGGAGCTGTTTTTT
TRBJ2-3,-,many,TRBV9,CASSYGQTDTQYF,TGTGCCAGCAGCTACGGACAGACAGATACGCAGTATTTT
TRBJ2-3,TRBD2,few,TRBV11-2,CASSWTSGTSTDTQYF,TGTGCCAGCAGCTGGACTAGCGGGACTAGCACAGATACGCAGTATTTT
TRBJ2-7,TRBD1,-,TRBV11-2,CASSTLVVLTGTGASYEQYF,TGTGCCAGCAGCACCCTTGTCGTACTAACCGGGACAGGGGCGTCTTACGAGCAGTACTTC
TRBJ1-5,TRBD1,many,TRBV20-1,CSANRAGQGDQPQHF,TGCAGTGCTAACCGCGCAGGACAGGGTGATCAGCCCCAGCATTTT
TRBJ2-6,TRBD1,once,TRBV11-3,CASSFGTGTTGANVLTF,TGTGCCAGCAGCTTTGGGACAGGGACTACTGGGGCCAACGTCCTGACTTTC
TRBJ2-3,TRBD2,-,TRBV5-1,CASSLRERGSTDTQYF,TGCGCCAGCAGCTTGAGGGAGCGGGGGAGCACAGATACGCAGTATTTT
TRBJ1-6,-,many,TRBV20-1,CSASPGTSYNSPLHF,TGCAGTGCTAGCCCAGGTACCTCCTATAATTCACCCCTCCACTTT
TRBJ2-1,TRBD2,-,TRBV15,CATSRASGRAVGEQFF,TGTGCCACCAGCAGAGCAAGCGGGAGGGCCGTGGGTGAGCAGTTCTTC
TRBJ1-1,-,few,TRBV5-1,CASSLEGPGMNTEAFF,TGCGCCAGCAGCTTGGAAGGGCCAGGGATGAACACTGAAGCTTTCTTT
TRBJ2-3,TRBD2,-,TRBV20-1,CSAKLAGEVVTQYF,TGCAGTGCTAAACTAGCGGGAGAGGTCGTTACGCAGTATTTT
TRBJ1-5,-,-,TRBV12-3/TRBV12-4,CASSLALGGVSNQPQHF,TGTGCCAGCAGTTTAGCGCTGGGCGGGGTTAGCAATCAGCCCCAGCATTTT
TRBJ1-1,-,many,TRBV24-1,CAWLLMEAYGEAFF,TGTGCCTGGTTGTTAATGGAGGCTTATGGTGAAGCTTTCTTT
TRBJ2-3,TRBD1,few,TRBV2,CATTGQAIADTQYF,TGTGCCACCACGGGACAGGCGATCGCAGATACGCAGTATTTT
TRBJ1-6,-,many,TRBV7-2,CASSGRTLNSPLHF,TGTGCCAGCAGCGGGAGGACACTTAATTCACCCCTCCACTTT
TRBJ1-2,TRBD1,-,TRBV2,CASSGDRGFGYTF,TGTGCCAGCAGCGGGGACAGGGGGTTCGGCTACACCTTC
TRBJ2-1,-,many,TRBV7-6,CASSLELPNEQFF,TGTGCCAGCAGCTTAGAACTACCCAATGAGCAGTTCTTC
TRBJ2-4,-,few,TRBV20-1,CSARVEERIAKNIQYF,TGCAGTGCTAGGGTAGAAGAAAGAATAGCCAAAAACATTCAGTACTTC
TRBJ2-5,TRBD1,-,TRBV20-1,CSAGTGGYQETQYF,TGCAGTGCAGGGACAGGGGGATACCAAGAGACCCAGTACTTC
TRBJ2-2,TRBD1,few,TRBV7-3,CASSPVGQGRLGTGELFF,TGTGCCAGCAGCCCCGTGGGACAGGGGAGACTTGGCACCGGGGAGCTGTTTTTT
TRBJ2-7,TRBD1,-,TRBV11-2,CASSLFPPGTGKREQYF,TGTGCCAGCAGCTTATTTCCGCCCGGGACAGGGAAGAGAGAGCAGTACTTC
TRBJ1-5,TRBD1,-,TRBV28,CASSLPTGLSNQPQHF,TGTGCCAGCAGTCTCCCGACAGGGCTAAGCAATCAGCCCCAGCATTTT
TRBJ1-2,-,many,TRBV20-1,CSASERLDRPGYTF,TGCAGTGCTTCTGAGCGGTTGGACCGCCCTGGCTACACCTTC
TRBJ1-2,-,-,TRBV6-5,CPSSYSRTVKTNGYTF,TGTCCCAGCAGTTACTCGAGGACGGTTAAAACGAATGGCTACACCTTC
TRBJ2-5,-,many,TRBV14,CASSQDRQIQETQYF,TGTGCCAGCAGCCAAGATCGACAGATCCAAGAGACCCAGTACTTC
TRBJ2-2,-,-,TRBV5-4,CASSLEASRALTGELFF,TGTGCCAGCAGCCTGGAGGCCTCCAGGGCACTCACCGGGGAGCTGTTTTTT
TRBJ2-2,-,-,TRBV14,CASSQVGAVAVSTGELFF,TGTGCCAGCAGCCAAGTTGGCGCCGTGGCAGTCTCCACCGGGGAGCTGTTTTTT
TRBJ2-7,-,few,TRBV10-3,CAISEVGTQTYEQYF,TGTGCCATCAGTGAGGTGGGGACACAAACCTACGAGCAGTACTTC
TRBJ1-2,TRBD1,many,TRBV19,CASTNRDRHYGYTF,TGTGCCAGTACCAACCGGGACAGACACTATGGCTACACCTTC
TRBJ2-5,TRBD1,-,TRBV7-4,CASSNRDRGHKGETQYF,TGTGCCAGCAGCAACCGGGACAGGGGGCATAAGGGGGAGACCCAGTACTTC
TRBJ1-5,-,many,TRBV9,CASSPGGGRSQPQHF,TGTGCCAGCAGCCCAGGTGGGGGAAGAAGTCAGCCCCAGCATTTT
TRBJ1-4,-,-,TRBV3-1,CATSDSGAGEKLFF,TGTGCCACCTCAGATTCAGGGGCGGGAGAAAAACTGTTTTTT
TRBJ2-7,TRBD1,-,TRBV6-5,CASSYGDRGIYEQYF,TGTGCCAGCAGTTACGGGGACAGGGGGATCTACGAGCAGTACTTC
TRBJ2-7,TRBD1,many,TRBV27,CASSLPGGGEQYF,TGTGCCAGCAGTTTGCCAGGGGGCGGCGAGCAGTACTTC
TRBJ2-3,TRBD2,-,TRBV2,CASRPPGLAPDTQYF,TGTGCCAGCAGGCCCCCGGGACTAGCACCGGATACGCAGTATTTT
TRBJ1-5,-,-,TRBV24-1,CATSSGGQNQPQHF,TGTGCCACCAGCTCGGGGGGGCAAAATCAGCCCCAGCATTTT
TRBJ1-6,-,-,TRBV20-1,CSATGQGSPLHF,TGCAGTGCAACAGGGCAGGGGTCACCCCTCCACTTT
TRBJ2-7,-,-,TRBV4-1,CASSQAWNRAADYEQYF,TGCGCCAGCAGCCAAGCCTGGAACCGAGCAGCCGACTACGAGCAGTACTTC
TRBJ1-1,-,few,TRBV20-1,CSAILTNTEAFF,TGCAGTGCAATACTGACGAACACTGAAGCTTTCTTT
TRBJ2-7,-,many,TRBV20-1,CSATGTVGLQQYF,TGCAGTGCTACCGGGACGGTGGGATTACAGCAGTACTTC
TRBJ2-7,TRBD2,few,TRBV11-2,CASSQGRGGESSYEQYF,TGTGCCAGCAGCCAAGGGCGGGGGGGTGAAAGCTCCTACGAGCAGTACTTC
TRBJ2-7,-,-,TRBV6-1,CASHMGAYEQYF,TGTGCCAGCCATATGGGGGCGTACGAGCAGTACTTC
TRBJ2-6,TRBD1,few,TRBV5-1,CASSMGTGGLSGANVLTF,TGCGCCAGCAGCATGGGGACAGGGGGACTCTCCGGGGCCAACGTCCTGACTTTC
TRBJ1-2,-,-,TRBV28,CASSARDYGYTF,TGTGCCAGCAGTGCGAGGGACTATGGCTACACCTTC
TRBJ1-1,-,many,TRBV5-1,CASSLGTDMRDTEAFF,TGCGCCAGCAGCTTGGGCACGGACATGAGGGATACTGAAGCTTTCTTT